This T cell receptor beta chain was identified in a study of T cells in Graves' hyperthyroidism and ophthalmopathy. The wider study: Prior to any treatment, at the point of initial diagnosis, peripheral blood was collected. Study-wide findings and caveats: Most expanded thyroid clonotypes above 0.001 recurred in blood.

This clonotype was counted at least ten times. Its antigen is as yet unknown. Researchers took RNA transcripts and amplified the TCR beta CDR3 regions from them. First-round RT-PCR targeting the TCR CDR3 was performed with the HTBI primer set. TCRdb re-called the multiplex PCR reads through MiXCR, storing one row per CDR3 protein. Here the sample spans 450,000 to 550,000 distinct CDR3 sequences, approximately 24% being singletons. The cohort's ophthalmopathy patients, a group with duration under 3 months, had a Clinical Activity Score of at least 3 and a NOSPECS grade of at least 4. Diagnoses used clinical symptoms, serum thyroxine and TRAb, thyroid ultrasound and orbital computed tomography. The clonotype was recovered from a woman under 40 with Graves' ophthalmopathy. Sequencing was carried out using blood.

The CDR3 DNA reads TGTGCCAGCAGTAGCCGGGCCAACACCGGGGAGCTGTTTTTT. Its translation: CASSSRANTGELFF. The V call is TRBV27, the J call TRBJ2-2; D is unresolved. This CDR3 spans 14 amino acids. V was shortened by 5 bases and J by 2 bases, with 9 bases between the two germline ends. Germline-derived CDR1 and CDR2 are MNHEY and SMNVEV (reference sequence).